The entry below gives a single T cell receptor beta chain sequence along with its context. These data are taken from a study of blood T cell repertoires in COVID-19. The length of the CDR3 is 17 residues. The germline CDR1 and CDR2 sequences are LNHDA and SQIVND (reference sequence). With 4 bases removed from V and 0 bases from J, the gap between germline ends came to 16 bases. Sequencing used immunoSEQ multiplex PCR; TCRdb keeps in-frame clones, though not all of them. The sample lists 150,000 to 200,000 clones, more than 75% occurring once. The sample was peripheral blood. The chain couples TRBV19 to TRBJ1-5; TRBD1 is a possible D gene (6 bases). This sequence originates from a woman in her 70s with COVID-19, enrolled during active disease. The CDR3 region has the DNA TGTGCCAGTAGTAAGGACAGTGGCTCTTATAGCAATCAGCCCCAGCATTTT. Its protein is CASSKDSGSYSNQPQHF.